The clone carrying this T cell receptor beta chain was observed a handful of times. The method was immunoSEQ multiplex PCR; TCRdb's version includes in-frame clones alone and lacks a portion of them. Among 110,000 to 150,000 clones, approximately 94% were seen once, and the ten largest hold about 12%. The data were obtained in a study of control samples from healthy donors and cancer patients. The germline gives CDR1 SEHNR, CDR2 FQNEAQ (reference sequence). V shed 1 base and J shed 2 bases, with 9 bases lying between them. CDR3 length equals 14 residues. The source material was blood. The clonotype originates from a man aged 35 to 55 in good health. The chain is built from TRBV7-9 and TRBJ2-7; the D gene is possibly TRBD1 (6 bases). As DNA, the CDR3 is TGTGCCAGCAGCTTAGTCCCAGGGGCCTACGAGCAGTACTTC. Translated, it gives CASSLVPGAYEQYF.